This record looks at one TCR beta chain sequence and its context. Its antigen is as yet unknown. This sample was taken from a study of CD4 T cells in relation to SARS-CoV-2 and coronaviruses. As for the study in general: Crossreactive spike epitopes shared across donors were mapped to their HLA restriction. General study points: Compared with monoreactive clones, crossreactive clones showed significantly weaker SARS-CoV-2 expansion.

CD4+ T cells from unexposed donors were obtained before the COVID-19 pandemic (2011-2018). This CDR3 has 14 amino acids. CDR1 and CDR2 from the germline V gene are SEHNR and FQNEAQ (reference sequence). V shed 4 bases and J 3 bases; nucleotides not matched to a gene: 5. Uncultured naive and memory CD4+ T cells supplied DNA for deep TCR-beta sequencing. The protocol was immunoSEQ multiplex PCR, while the TCRdb copy is restricted to in-frame clones and leaves out a portion. Of about 65,000 clones in the sample, over 70% are singletons; the top ten hold 1.5% to 2%. The chain is built from TRBV7-9 and TRBJ2-7; 8 nucleotides agree with TRBD2. Sequencing was performed on memory CD4+ T cells from PBMCs. This receptor was obtained from a human donor in good health. CDR3 nucleotides: TGTGCCAGCAGCTCACTAGCGGCAATCTACGAGCAGTACTTC. Its translation: CASSSLAAIYEQYF.